The present entry profiles one T cell receptor (beta chain) with its context. TCRdb's table, derived via immunoSEQ multiplex PCR, lists solely in-frame clones and lacks some. This table has approximately 350,000 clones, roughly 90% appearing once. These data are taken from a study of blood T cell repertoires in COVID-19. The sample consisted of peripheral blood. This receptor was taken from a woman aged 30 to 39 with COVID-19, enrolled during active disease.

The CDR3 loop reads CASKIHPSGRGDNEQFF. The CDR3 region has the DNA TGTGCCAGCAAAATTCACCCGAGCGGGAGGGGGGACAATGAGCAGTTCTTC. This chain links TRBV2 with TRBJ2-1; 10 nucleotides align to TRBD2. V dropped 7 bases and J dropped 5; count of bases not matched to a gene: 14. The length of the CDR3 is 17 residues. Germline V CDR1 and CDR2: SNHLY, FYNNEI.